The 24 T cell receptor beta chains below come from one sample, sequenced in a study of cytomegalovirus exposure and HLA in healthy donors. In the PCR, 60 Vbeta and 13 Jbeta primers were used. Only in-frame clones appear in the TCRdb table, and some are missing; sequencing was by immunoSEQ multiplex PCR. The sample has about 240,000 clones; 70% to 90% are singletons. The sequenced sample was PBMCs. These receptor sequences come from a woman aged 55-70 years in good health and CMV-seropositive.

As to this clone: The junction departs from the called germline gene at one end, perhaps through a read error. The chain joins TRBV27 to TRBJ2-7, with D perhaps TRBD2 (5 bases). The CDR3 extends over 14 amino acids. Germline V gene sequence: CDR1 MNHEY, CDR2 SMNVEV (reference sequence). CDR3 nucleotide sequence: TGTGCCAGCAGTAAGCGGTTTAACTCCCACGAGCAGTACTTC. This sequence encodes CASSKRFNSHEQYF.

This chain connects TRBV2 to TRBJ2-1; the match to TRBD2 covers 10 bases. This CDR3 comprises 16 residues. The V gene end was trimmed by 2 bases and the J gene end by 4 bases; junction bases not matched to a gene: 5. CDR1 and CDR2 from the germline V gene are SNHLY and FYNNEI. CDR3 residues: CASSELRTSGYNEQFF. In nucleotides, the CDR3 is TGTGCCAGCAGTGAATTACGGACTAGCGGTTACAATGAGCAGTTCTTC.

The CDR3 is CASSPVAGAVEQYF. The CDR3 DNA reads as TGTGCCAGCAGCCCCGTGGCGGGAGCTGTCGAGCAGTACTTC. The chain is built from TRBV7-3 and TRBJ2-7; 7 nucleotides align to TRBD2. The germline gives CDR1 SGHTA, CDR2 FQGTGA. The CDR3 is 14 amino acids. Trimming removed 5 bases from V and 6 bases from J; junction bases left unmatched: 10.

V usage is TRBV11-2 and J usage is TRBJ2-7; 15 nucleotides match TRBD2. CDR3 length: 17 residues. Losses at the gene ends were 5 bases for V and 2 bases for J; bases not matched to a gene: 7. The germline gives CDR1 SGHAT, CDR2 FQNNGV. DNA for the CDR3: TGTGCCAGCAGCCGGGGACTAGCGGGAGGAATGACCTACGAGCAGTACTTC. This translates into CASSRGLAGGMTYEQYF.

The chain is built from TRBV25-1 and TRBJ2-1; perhaps TRBD2 as D (6 bases). V shed 4 bases and J shed 1 base, with 20 bases lying between them. The CDR3 extends over 18 amino acids. The germline gives CDR1 MGHDK, CDR2 SYGVNS. In DNA, the CDR3 is TGTGCCAGCAGTGGTCGTAGGGGCGGGGTGATGTCCTACAATGAGCAGTTCTTC. This codes for CASSGRRGGVMSYNEQFF.

This clone showed up just a few times. The gene calls are TRBV7-9 and TRBJ2-1; 9 bases are shared with TRBD1. The CDR3 totals 15 residues. The V and J ends lost 5 bases and 4 bases, in that order; junction bases with no gene match: 6. Germline CDR1 and CDR2: SEHNR and FQNEAQ (reference sequence). The CDR3 reads CASSPQGASYNEQFF. CDR3 bases: TGTGCCAGCAGCCCACAGGGGGCTTCGTACAATGAGCAGTTCTTC.

This clone was seen a handful of times. The CDR3 here is CASSRGGLEAFF. The CDR3 nucleotides read TGCGCCAGCAGCCGAGGGGGTCTTGAAGCTTTCTTT. The chain joins TRBV4-1 to TRBJ1-1; possibly TRBD1 for D (6 bases). Per the germline V gene, CDR1 is MGHRA and CDR2 is YSYEKL. CDR3 length: 12 amino acids. Deletions cut 4 bases from V and 7 bases from J, with 10 bases between.

The V and J genes are TRBV19 and TRBJ1-4; D may be TRBD1 (6 bases). The CDR3 contains 17 residues. Germline V CDR1 and CDR2: LNHDA, SQIVND (reference sequence). The V end lost 6 bases, the J end lost 0 bases, and 17 bases lay between the germline ends. CDR3 nucleotides: TGTGCCAGTAGCGTACCCGGGACATTTGCAACTAATGAAAAACTGTTTTTT. Translated: CASSVPGTFATNEKLFF.

The CDR3 here is CASILDRGNQPQHF. CDR3 nucleotides: TGTGCCAGCATTCTGGACAGGGGAAATCAGCCCCAGCATTTT. V usage is TRBV2 and J usage is TRBJ1-5, with 9 nucleotides matching TRBD1. This CDR3 region has 14 residues. V lost 7 bases to trimming and J lost 4 bases; unmatched junction nucleotides: 5. Germline V gene sequence: CDR1 SNHLY, CDR2 FYNNEI.

As DNA, the CDR3 is TGTGCCAGCAGTAAAAACAGGGCCCATCGAGATACGCAGTATTTT. Its translation: CASSKNRAHRDTQYF. This chain joins TRBV6-1 and TRBJ2-3; possibly TRBD1 for D (6 bases). Germline assignment: CDR1 MNHNS and CDR2 SASEGT. V was trimmed by 5 bases and J by 5 bases, leaving 17 bases between them. CDR3 length: 15 amino acids.

V and J are TRBV27 and TRBJ2-5; 7 bases align to TRBD2. The CDR3 loop spans 14 amino acids. The V segment lost 2 bases and the J segment 9 bases; nucleotides outside the gene matches: 9. Germline V lookup: CDR1 MNHEY, CDR2 SMNVEV (reference sequence). The CDR3 DNA is TGTGCCAGCAGTTTAGGCGGGCGGAGCGGGGCCCAGTACTTC. The encoded protein is CASSLGGRSGAQYF.

This rearrangement joins TRBV5-1 to TRBJ2-5; maybe TRBD1 (5 bases). The J call may be mistaken, given a closer DNA end match to TRBJ2-7. Germline CDR1 SGHRS, CDR2 YFSETQ. The CDR3 consists of 14 residues. The CDR3 sequence is CASSSTRVTGEQYF. CDR3 nucleotides: TGCGCCAGCAGCTCAACCAGGGTAACAGGCGAGCAGTACTTC.

The sample holds one count of this clone. This sequence joins TRBV11-2 and TRBJ1-1; 7 nucleotides match TRBD1. The CDR3 is 12 residues long. In germline, CDR1 is SGHAT, CDR2 FQNNGV. V lost 0 bases and J lost 10; bases outside the gene matches: 2. CDR3 nucleotide sequence: TGTGCCAGCAGCTTAGAAGGGGGCCTAGCTTTCTTT. This translates into CASSLEGGLAFF.

The rearrangement links TRBV6-6 to TRBJ1-1; 11 nucleotides line up with TRBD1. The junction had 10 bases not matched to a gene; V was cut back by 6 bases and J by 7 bases. From germline, CDR1 is MNHNY and CDR2 SVGAGI (reference sequence). The CDR3 has 15 amino acids. The CDR3 loop reads CASSDHSDRGLEAFF. The CDR3 DNA follows: TGTGCCAGCAGCGACCATTCGGACAGGGGGCTTGAAGCTTTCTTT.

The chain uses TRBV6-1 and TRBJ1-2; 11 bases are a match to TRBD1. Trimming cost V 10 bases and J 7 bases; bases outside gene matches: 11. The CDR3 has 14 amino acids. The germline V gene has CDR1 MNHNS and CDR2 SASEGT. The chain's CDR3 is CATLAGTGGAGYTF. The CDR3, as DNA: TGTGCCACCTTGGCCGGGACAGGGGGAGCTGGCTACACCTTC.

The gene calls are TRBV6-1 and TRBJ2-1; 8 bases fit TRBD2. V lost 6 bases to trimming and J lost 15 bases; unmatched junction nucleotides: 10. The CDR3 is 12 residues long. CDR1 is MNHNS and CDR2 is SASEGT in the germline V gene. DNA of the CDR3: TGTGCCAGCAGCTCAAAGCGGGAGTCGGGGTTCTTC. It translates to CASSSKRESGFF.

This chain uses TRBV7-9 with TRBJ1-1; D may be TRBD1 (6 bases). Trimming removed 4 bases at V and 7 bases at J, with 10 bases between. Germline-derived CDR1 and CDR2 are SEHNR and FQNEAQ (reference sequence). CDR3 length equals 12 residues. The CDR3 region has the DNA TGTGCCAGCAGCTCACAGGGATTTGAAGCTTTCTTT. Protein sequence: CASSSQGFEAFF.

The chain uses TRBV5-6 and TRBJ2-2, with D uncertain. The germline V gene encodes CDR1 SGHDT and CDR2 YYEEEE. The CDR3 has 14 amino acids. Trimming shortened V by 0 bases and J by 7 bases, and 10 bases separated the two germline ends. The chain's CDR3 is CASSLANFIGELFF. CDR3 sequence (DNA): TGTGCCAGCAGCTTGGCCAATTTCATCGGGGAGCTGTTTTTT. The full variable domain, rest sourced from reference TRBV5-6 and TRBJ2-2, is DAGVTQSPTHLIKTRGQQVTLRCSPKSGHDTVSWYQQALGQGPQFIFQYYEEEERQRGNFPDRFSGHQFPNYSSELNVNALLLGDSALYLCASSLANFIGELFFGEGSRLTVL.

This rearrangement joins TRBV28 to TRBJ1-2, with 7 bases lining up with TRBD1. The CDR3 extends over 15 amino acids. V gave up 6 bases and J gave up 0 bases; unmatched junction bases: 7. The germline CDR1 and CDR2 sequences are MDHEN and SYDVKM. The CDR3: CASSSLGQANYGYTF. The CDR3 region has the DNA TGTGCCAGCAGCTCACTCGGACAGGCTAACTATGGCTACACCTTC.

For the CDR3, the DNA is TGCGCCAGCAGCTTGGCCGGTGGGGCCAAACGGGATACGCAGTATTTT. It translates to CASSLAGGAKRDTQYF. This chain links TRBV5-1 with TRBJ2-3; TRBD1 might be the D (5 bases). The CDR3 totals 16 residues. Germline CDR1 and CDR2: SGHRS and YFSETQ. V gave up 0 bases and J gave up 6 bases, with 17 bases separating them.

This chain connects TRBV6-5 to TRBJ1-2; 8 bases line up with TRBD1. CDR1 MNHEY and CDR2 SVGAGI come from the germline V gene. There are 15 residues in the CDR3. Trimming cost V 6 bases and J 5 bases; bases outside gene matches: 11. CDR3 region: CASRKGQGLGYGYTF. CDR3 nucleotides: TGTGCCAGCAGGAAAGGACAGGGACTTGGGTATGGCTACACCTTC.

The chain recombines TRBV5-1 with TRBJ2-3; TRBD2 might be the D (5 bases). The CDR3 loop spans 18 amino acids. V dropped 3 bases and J dropped 0 bases, with 20 bases sitting between them. The germline V gene has CDR1 SGHRS and CDR2 YFSETQ. CDR3 sequence reads: CASSYPGVAAESTDTQYF. The CDR3 nucleotides are TGCGCCAGCAGCTACCCTGGTGTTGCAGCGGAAAGCACAGATACGCAGTATTTT.

V usage is TRBV11-2 and J usage is TRBJ2-4; D is unresolved. CDR1 SGHAT and CDR2 FQNNGV come from the germline V gene. V gave up 5 bases and J gave up 1 base, with 9 bases separating them. The CDR3 loop spans 14 amino acids. The CDR3 region has the DNA TGTGCCAGCAGCCCGAGCAGGGCCAAAAACATTCAGTACTTC. Translating it yields CASSPSRAKNIQYF.

The rearrangement links TRBV5-1 to TRBJ1-1; D gene uncertain. CDR3 length equals 14 residues. Trimming pared 5 bases from V and 5 bases from J, leaving 16 bases between. The germline gives CDR1 SGHRS, CDR2 YFSETQ. CDR3 sequence: CASSPEAKGTEAFF. CDR3 bases: TGCGCCAGCAGTCCGGAGGCCAAAGGAACTGAAGCTTTCTTT.